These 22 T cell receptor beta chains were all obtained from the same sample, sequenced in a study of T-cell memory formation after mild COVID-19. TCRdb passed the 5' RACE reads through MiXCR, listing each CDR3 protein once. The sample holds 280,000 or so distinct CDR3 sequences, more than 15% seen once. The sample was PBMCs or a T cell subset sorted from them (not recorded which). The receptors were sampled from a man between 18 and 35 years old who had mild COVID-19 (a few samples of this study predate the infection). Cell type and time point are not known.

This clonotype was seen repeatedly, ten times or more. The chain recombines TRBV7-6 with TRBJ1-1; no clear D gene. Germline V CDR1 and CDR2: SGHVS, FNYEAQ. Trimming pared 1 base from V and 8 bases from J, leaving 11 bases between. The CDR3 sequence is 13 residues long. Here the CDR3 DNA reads TGTGCCAGCAGCTTAGGATCGGGCAGAGAAGCTTTCTTT. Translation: CASSLGSGREAFF.

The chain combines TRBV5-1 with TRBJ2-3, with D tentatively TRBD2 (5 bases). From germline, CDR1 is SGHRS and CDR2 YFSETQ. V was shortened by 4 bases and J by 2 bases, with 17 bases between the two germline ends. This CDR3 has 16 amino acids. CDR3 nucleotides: TGCGCCAGCAGCCTTGAGGGTCTAGCAGTCACAGATACGCAGTATTTT. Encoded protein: CASSLEGLAVTDTQYF.

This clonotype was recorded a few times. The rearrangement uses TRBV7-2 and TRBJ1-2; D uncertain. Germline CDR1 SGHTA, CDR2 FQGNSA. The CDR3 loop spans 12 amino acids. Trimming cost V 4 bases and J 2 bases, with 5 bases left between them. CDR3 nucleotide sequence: TGTGCCAGCAGCTCTCTAAACTATGGCTACACCTTC. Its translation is CASSSLNYGYTF.

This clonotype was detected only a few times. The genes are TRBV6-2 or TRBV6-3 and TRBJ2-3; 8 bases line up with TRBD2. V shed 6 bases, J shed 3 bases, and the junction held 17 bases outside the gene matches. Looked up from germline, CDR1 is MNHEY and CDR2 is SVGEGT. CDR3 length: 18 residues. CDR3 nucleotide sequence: TGTGCCAGCAGGACAGATATTCTGGCGGGAGGATGGACAGATACGCAGTATTTT. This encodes CASRTDILAGGWTDTQYF.

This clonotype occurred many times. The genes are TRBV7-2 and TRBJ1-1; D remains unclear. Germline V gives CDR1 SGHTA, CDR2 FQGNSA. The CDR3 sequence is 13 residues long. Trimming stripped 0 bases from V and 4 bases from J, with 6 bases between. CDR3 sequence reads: CASSLAPSTEAFF. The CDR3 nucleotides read TGTGCCAGCAGCTTAGCCCCGAGCACTGAAGCTTTCTTT.

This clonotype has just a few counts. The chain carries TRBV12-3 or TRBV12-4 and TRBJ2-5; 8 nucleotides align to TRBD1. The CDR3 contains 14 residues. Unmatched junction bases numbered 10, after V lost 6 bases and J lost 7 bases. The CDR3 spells CASRTTGGAGTQYF. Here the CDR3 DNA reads TGTGCCAGCAGAACTACAGGGGGAGCAGGGACCCAGTACTTC.

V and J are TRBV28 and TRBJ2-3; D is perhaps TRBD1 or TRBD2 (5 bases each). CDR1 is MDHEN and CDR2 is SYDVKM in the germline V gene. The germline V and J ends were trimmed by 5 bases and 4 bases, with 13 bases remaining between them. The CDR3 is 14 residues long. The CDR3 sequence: CASSPSGTPDTQYF. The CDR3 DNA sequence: TGTGCCAGCAGTCCTTCCGGGACCCCAGATACGCAGTATTTT.

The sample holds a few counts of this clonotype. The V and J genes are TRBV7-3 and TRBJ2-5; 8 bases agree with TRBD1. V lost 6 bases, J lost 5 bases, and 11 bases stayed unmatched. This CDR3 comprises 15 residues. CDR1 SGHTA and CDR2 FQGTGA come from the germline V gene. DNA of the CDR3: TGTGCCAGCAGTCCCGACAGGGGCGACGGGGAGACCCAGTACTTC. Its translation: CASSPDRGDGETQYF. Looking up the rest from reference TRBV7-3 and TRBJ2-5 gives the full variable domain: GAGVSQTPSNKVTEKGKYVELRCDPISGHTALYWYRQSLGQGPEFLIYFQGTGAADDSGLPNDRFFAVRPEGSVSTLKIQRTERGDSAVYLCASSPDRGDGETQYFGPGTRLLVL.

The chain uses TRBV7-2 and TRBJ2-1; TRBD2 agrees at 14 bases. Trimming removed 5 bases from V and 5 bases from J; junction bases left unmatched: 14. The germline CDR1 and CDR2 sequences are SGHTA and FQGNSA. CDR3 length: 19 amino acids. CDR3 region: CASSPKHPGLAGANNEQFF. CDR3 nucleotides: TGTGCCAGCAGCCCGAAACATCCGGGACTAGCGGGGGCAAACAATGAGCAGTTCTTC.

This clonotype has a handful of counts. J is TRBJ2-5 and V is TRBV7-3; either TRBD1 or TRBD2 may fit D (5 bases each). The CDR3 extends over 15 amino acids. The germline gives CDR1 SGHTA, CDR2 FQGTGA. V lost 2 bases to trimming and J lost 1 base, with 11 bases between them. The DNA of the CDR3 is TGTGCCAGCAGCTTAGGGGGTACGCCCCAAGAGACCCAGTACTTC. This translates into CASSLGGTPQETQYF.

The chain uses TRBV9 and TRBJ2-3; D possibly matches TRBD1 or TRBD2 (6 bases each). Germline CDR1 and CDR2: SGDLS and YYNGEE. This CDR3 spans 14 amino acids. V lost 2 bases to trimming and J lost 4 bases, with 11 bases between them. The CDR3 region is CASSVGGRADTQYF. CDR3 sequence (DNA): TGTGCCAGCAGCGTGGGGGGCCGCGCAGATACGCAGTATTTT.

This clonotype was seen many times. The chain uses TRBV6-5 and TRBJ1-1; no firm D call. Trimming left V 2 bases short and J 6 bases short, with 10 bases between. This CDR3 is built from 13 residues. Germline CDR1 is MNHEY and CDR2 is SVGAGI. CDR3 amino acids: CASSYAGVSEAFF. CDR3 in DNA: TGTGCCAGCAGTTACGCCGGGGTTTCTGAAGCTTTCTTT.

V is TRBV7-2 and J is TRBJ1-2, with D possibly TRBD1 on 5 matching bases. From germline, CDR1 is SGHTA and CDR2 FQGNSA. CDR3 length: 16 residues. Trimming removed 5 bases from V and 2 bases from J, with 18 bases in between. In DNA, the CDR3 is TGTGCCAGCAGCCCCGCCTCGGGACTCGACAACTATGGCTACACCTTC. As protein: CASSPASGLDNYGYTF.

DNA for the CDR3: TGTGCCAGCAGCTTCAGTGGGGGTCTGGGGCAGTTCTTC. Translation: CASSFSGGLGQFF. This chain joins TRBV7-8 and TRBJ2-1; either TRBD1 or TRBD2 may supply D (5 bases each). Germline CDR1 reads SGHVS; CDR2 reads FQNEAQ. The ends were cut back, 3 bases at V and 12 bases at J, with 15 bases in the middle. This CDR3 is 13 amino acids long.

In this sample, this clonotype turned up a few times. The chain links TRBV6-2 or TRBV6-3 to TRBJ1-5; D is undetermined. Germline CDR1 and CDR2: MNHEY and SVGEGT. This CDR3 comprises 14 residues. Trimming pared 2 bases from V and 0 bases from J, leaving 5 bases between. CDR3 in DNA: TGTGCCAGCAGTTACAGGCCTAGCAATCAGCCCCAGCATTTT. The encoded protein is CASSYRPSNQPQHF.

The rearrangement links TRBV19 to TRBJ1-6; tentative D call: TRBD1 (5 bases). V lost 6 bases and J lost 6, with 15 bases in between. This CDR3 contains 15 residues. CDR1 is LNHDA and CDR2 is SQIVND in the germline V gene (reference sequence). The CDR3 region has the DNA TGTGCCAGTAGCCCATCGGGGGACGGTAATTCACCCCTCCACTTT. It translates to CASSPSGDGNSPLHF.

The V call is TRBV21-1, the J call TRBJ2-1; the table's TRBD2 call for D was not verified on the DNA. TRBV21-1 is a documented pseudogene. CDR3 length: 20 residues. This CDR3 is CASSKGGQRGFLSSYNEQFF. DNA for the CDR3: TGTGCCAGCAGCAAAGGGGGCCAGCGGGGTTTTCTGAGCTCCTACAATGAGCAGTTCTTC.

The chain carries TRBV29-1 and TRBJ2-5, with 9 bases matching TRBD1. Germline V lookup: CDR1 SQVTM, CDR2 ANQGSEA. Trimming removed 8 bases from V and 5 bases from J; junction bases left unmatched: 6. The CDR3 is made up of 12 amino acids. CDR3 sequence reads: CSSGTGMETQYF. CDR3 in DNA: TGCAGCTCCGGGACAGGGATGGAGACCCAGTACTTC.

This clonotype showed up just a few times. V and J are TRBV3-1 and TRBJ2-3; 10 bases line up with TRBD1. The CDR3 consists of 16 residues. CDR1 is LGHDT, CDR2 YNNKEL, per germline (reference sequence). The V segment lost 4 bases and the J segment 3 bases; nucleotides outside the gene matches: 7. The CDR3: CASSPQPGQGTDTQYF. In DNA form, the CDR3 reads TGTGCCAGCAGCCCCCAACCGGGACAGGGGACAGATACGCAGTATTTT.

CDR3 sequence: CASSLTGGLAGGDTQYF. The CDR3 bases are TGTGCCAGCAGCTTAACCGGGGGCCTAGCCGGGGGAGATACGCAGTATTTT. The rearrangement links TRBV7-3 to TRBJ2-3; D might be TRBD1 or TRBD2, each matching 6 bases. V was shortened by 0 bases and J by 5 bases, with 18 bases between the two germline ends. The CDR3 is 17 residues long. Germline V gives CDR1 SGHTA, CDR2 FQGTGA.

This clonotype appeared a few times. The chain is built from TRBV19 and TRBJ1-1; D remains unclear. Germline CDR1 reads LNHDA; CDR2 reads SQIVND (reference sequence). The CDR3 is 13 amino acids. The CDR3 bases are TGTGCTGTGGGAGGTTGGTGGAACACTGAAGCTTTCTTT. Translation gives CAVGGWWNTEAFF.

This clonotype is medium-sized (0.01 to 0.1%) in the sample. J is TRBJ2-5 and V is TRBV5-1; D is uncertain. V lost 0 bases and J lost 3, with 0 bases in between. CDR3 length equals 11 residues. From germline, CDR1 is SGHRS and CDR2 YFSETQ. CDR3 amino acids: CASSLEETQYF. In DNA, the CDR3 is TGCGCCAGCAGCTTGGAAGAGACCCAGTACTTC.